This TCR beta chain was identified in a study of cytomegalovirus exposure and HLA in healthy donors. Both 60 Vbeta primers and 13 Jbeta primers went into the PCR. TCRdb keeps only in-frame clones here, not all; method: immunoSEQ multiplex PCR. The sample has about 130,000 clones; just under 75% are singletons. Remarks on this clone: The antigen is undetermined.

Overall study results and limits: Per a later analysis, roughly 17,000 TCR beta sequences showed association with HLA alleles at 0.05 false discovery rate.

The sequence was collected from a middle-aged man in good health and CMV-seropositive. Source material: PBMCs.

CDR3 DNA sequence: TGTGCCAGCAGTCGCCTAGGAGGGGCGGATGGCTACACCTTC. This codes for CASSRLGGADGYTF. The gene calls are TRBV27 and TRBJ1-2; maybe TRBD1 (5 bases). The CDR3 consists of 14 residues. Germline CDR1 and CDR2: MNHEY and SMNVEV (reference sequence). Trimming shortened V by 5 bases and J by 6 bases, and 16 bases separated the two germline ends.